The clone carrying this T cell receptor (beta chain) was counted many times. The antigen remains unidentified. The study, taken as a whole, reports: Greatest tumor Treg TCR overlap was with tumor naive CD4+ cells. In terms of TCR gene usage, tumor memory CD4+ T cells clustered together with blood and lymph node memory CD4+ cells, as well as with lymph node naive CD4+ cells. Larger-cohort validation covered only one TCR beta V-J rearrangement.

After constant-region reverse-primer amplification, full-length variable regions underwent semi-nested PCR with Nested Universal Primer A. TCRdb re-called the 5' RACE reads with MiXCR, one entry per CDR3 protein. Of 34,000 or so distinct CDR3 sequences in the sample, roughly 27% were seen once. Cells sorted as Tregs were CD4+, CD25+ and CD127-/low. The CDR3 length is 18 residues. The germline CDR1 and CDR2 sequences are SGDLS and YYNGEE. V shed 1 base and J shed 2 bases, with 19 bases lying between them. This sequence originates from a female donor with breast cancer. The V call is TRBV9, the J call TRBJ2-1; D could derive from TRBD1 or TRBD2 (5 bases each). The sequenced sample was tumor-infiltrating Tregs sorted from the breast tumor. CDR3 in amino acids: CASSVSGPASLPYNEQFF. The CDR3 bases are TGTGCCAGCAGCGTATCGGGACCCGCGAGCTTACCCTACAATGAGCAGTTCTTC.